This passage covers 16 T cell receptor beta chains from one sample sequenced in a study of human T cells and chemical hapten exposure. One entry per CDR3 protein results from TCRdb running MiXCR on the RACE reads. The data contain roughly 69,000 distinct CDR3 sequences, 9% to 12% of them seen just once; the ten biggest clones take up about 6.9%. The time point here: patch test 2, 6 weeks after DPC sensitization. Treatment specified: therapeutic diphenylcyclopropenone sensitization with weekly scalp DPC. Sequencing was performed on whole blood, taken in connection with sensitization to the hapten diphenylcyclopropenone (DPC). These receptors were taken from a woman in her forties or fifties with alopecia areata. Some clones in this sample may be carry-over from other donors' samples.

This clonotype was seen at least ten times. The chain links TRBV19 to TRBJ1-2; weak D call: TRBD1 (5 bases). This CDR3 is 15 amino acids long. The germline V gene encodes CDR1 LNHDA and CDR2 SQIVND (reference sequence). The ends were cut back, 0 bases at V and 8 bases at J, with 16 bases in the middle. CDR3 sequence (DNA): TGTGCCAGTAGTATAGATCGTCGGCAGGGAGACGGCTACACCTTC. It codes for CASSIDRRQGDGYTF.

This clonotype has at least ten counts. The chain uses TRBV29-1 and TRBJ2-5; D remains unclear. The germline V gene has CDR1 SQVTM and CDR2 ANQGSEA. The CDR3 length is 14 residues. The ends were cut back, 7 bases at V and 3 bases at J, with 18 bases in the middle. The CDR3 nucleotides read TGCAGCGCCGCTCGCGGCAGTTCTGAAGAGACCCAGTACTTC. This translates into CSAARGSSEETQYF.

This clonotype was seen many times. The genes are TRBV29-1 and TRBJ2-1; D could derive from TRBD1 or TRBD2 (5 bases each). This CDR3 is 14 amino acids long. V was trimmed by 4 bases and J by 9 bases, leaving 19 bases between them. CDR1 and CDR2 (germline): SQVTM, ANQGSEA. The CDR3 loop is CSVARDATLPEQFF. Here the CDR3 DNA reads TGCAGCGTTGCTCGGGACGCGACCCTACCTGAGCAGTTCTTC.

This clonotype was seen ten or more times. This chain joins TRBV3-1 and TRBJ1-1; D perhaps matches TRBD1 (5 bases). Germline CDR1 LGHDT, CDR2 YNNKEL (reference sequence). V dropped 1 base and J dropped 11 bases, with 14 bases sitting between them. The CDR3 sequence is 13 residues long. For the CDR3, the DNA is TGTGCCAGCAGCCAAGCAGGGAGGGGTGCGGCTTTCTTT. This gives the protein CASSQAGRGAAFF.

The sample holds many counts of this clonotype. The rearrangement uses TRBV29-1 and TRBJ2-7; 11 positions match TRBD2. The CDR3 covers 11 residues. Trimming cost V 6 bases and J 6 bases; bases outside gene matches: 1. Looked up from germline, CDR1 is SQVTM and CDR2 is ANQGSEA. CDR3 loop: CSVGLAGEQYF. The CDR3 coding sequence is TGCAGCGTCGGACTAGCGGGCGAGCAGTACTTC.

This clonotype has a count of ten or more. This chain links TRBV7-3 with TRBJ2-3; D unresolved. The ends were cut back, 5 bases at V and 6 bases at J, with 12 bases in the middle. CDR1 and CDR2 from the germline V gene are SGHTA and FQGTGA. This CDR3 has 13 residues. This chain's CDR3 is CASSLTLPDTQYF. DNA for the CDR3: TGTGCCAGCAGCCTTACCCTCCCCGATACGCAGTATTTT.

This clonotype occurred many times. The J gene is TRBJ2-7, the V gene TRBV7-3; perhaps TRBD1 as D (6 bases). CDR3 length: 14 residues. Trimming stripped 6 bases from V and 1 base from J, with 13 bases between. Germline CDR1 SGHTA, CDR2 FQGTGA. This CDR3 reads CASSLMGASYEQYF. The CDR3 DNA sequence: TGTGCCAGCAGTTTGATGGGGGCGTCCTACGAGCAGTACTTC.

In this sample, this clonotype turned up a few times. V is TRBV29-1 and J is TRBJ2-1; D gene uncertain. CDR1 is SQVTM and CDR2 is ANQGSEA in the germline V gene. Trimming left V 3 bases short and J 5 bases short, with 17 bases between. The CDR3 loop spans 15 amino acids. The chain's CDR3 is CSVDMRPQNDNEQFF. The DNA for the CDR3 is TGCAGCGTTGACATGAGACCCCAGAACGACAATGAGCAGTTCTTC.

This clonotype was picked up many times. This sequence joins TRBV20-1 and TRBJ2-1, with 9 bases identical to TRBD2. The germline V gene encodes CDR1 DFQATT and CDR2 SNEGSKA (reference sequence). The CDR3 has 17 amino acids. After removal of 3 bases from V and 1 base from J, the junction contained 10 bases not matched to a gene. CDR3 region: CSASTGLAGLSYNEQFF. The CDR3, as DNA: TGCAGTGCTAGTACCGGGCTAGCGGGACTGTCCTACAATGAGCAGTTCTTC.

The V call is TRBV29-1, the J call TRBJ2-1; the D is unclear. CDR3 length equals 15 residues. V dropped 5 bases and J dropped 5 bases, with 19 bases sitting between them. Germline values: CDR1 SQVTM, CDR2 ANQGSEA. CDR3 region: CSVRATGFKDNEQFF. The CDR3 DNA reads as TGCAGCGTTAGGGCGACCGGATTCAAGGACAATGAGCAGTTCTTC.

This clonotype appeared many times. The chain recombines TRBV12-3 or TRBV12-4 with TRBJ2-2, with a possible D match to TRBD1 (6 bases). The V and J ends lost 3 bases and 4 bases respectively, with 12 bases between them. The CDR3 covers 15 residues. The chain's CDR3 is CASSLRQGSTGELFF. The CDR3, as DNA: TGTGCCAGCAGTTTGAGGCAGGGGAGCACCGGGGAGCTGTTTTTT.

A few counts support this clonotype. The gene calls are TRBV2 and TRBJ1-5; TRBD1 matches 9 bases. Unmatched junction bases numbered 1, after V lost 5 bases and J lost 5 bases. The CDR3 sequence is 13 residues long. The germline V gene encodes CDR1 SNHLY and CDR2 FYNNEI. DNA for the CDR3: TGTGCCAGCAGTACAGGGGGCGATCAGCCCCAGCATTTT. Translation gives CASSTGGDQPQHF.

This clonotype was detected many times. The V call is TRBV29-1, the J call TRBJ2-5; D perhaps matches TRBD2 (6 bases). The V gene's germline CDR1 is SQVTM and CDR2 ANQGSEA. V lost 5 bases and J lost 7, with 23 bases in between. There are 15 residues in the CDR3. The CDR3 nucleotides are TGCAGCGTTCTAAGCGTGGGAGGAGGTTACGGGACCCAGTACTTC. This sequence encodes CSVLSVGGGYGTQYF.

This clonotype was counted a few times. This rearrangement joins TRBV6-5 to TRBJ2-2, with 11 nucleotides matching TRBD1. The junction had 9 bases not matched to a gene; V was cut back by 5 bases and J by 7 bases. The germline V gene has CDR1 MNHEY and CDR2 SVGAGI. This CDR3 is built from 16 residues. The CDR3 coding sequence is TGTGCCAGCAGTACGGTTCGGACAGGGGGCTTCGGGGAGCTGTTTTTT. Protein sequence: CASSTVRTGGFGELFF.

V usage is TRBV2 and J usage is TRBJ2-7, with D perhaps TRBD2 (6 bases). Looked up from germline, CDR1 is SNHLY and CDR2 is FYNNEI. The CDR3 is 16 amino acids. V gave up 0 bases and J gave up 0 bases, with 12 bases separating them. The CDR3 DNA is TGTGCCAGCAGTGAAGCGCGGGACTGGACCTCCTACGAGCAGTACTTC. It translates to CASSEARDWTSYEQYF.

This clonotype appeared many times. The V and J genes are TRBV11-2 and TRBJ2-3; D is possibly TRBD2 (6 bases). Germline values: CDR1 SGHAT, CDR2 FQNNGV. V was shortened by 5 bases and J by 8 bases, with 14 bases between the two germline ends. The CDR3 loop spans 13 amino acids. The CDR3 is CASSPRPEGTQYF. CDR3 DNA: TGTGCCAGCAGCCCCAGACCGGAGGGTACGCAGTATTTT. The variable domain in full, completed from reference TRBV11-2 and TRBJ2-3, reads EAGVAQSPRYKIIEKRQSVAFWCNPISGHATLYWYQQILGQGPKLLIQFQNNGVVDDSQLPKDRFSAERLKGVDSTLKIQPAKLEDSAVYLCASSPRPEGTQYFGPGTRLTVL.